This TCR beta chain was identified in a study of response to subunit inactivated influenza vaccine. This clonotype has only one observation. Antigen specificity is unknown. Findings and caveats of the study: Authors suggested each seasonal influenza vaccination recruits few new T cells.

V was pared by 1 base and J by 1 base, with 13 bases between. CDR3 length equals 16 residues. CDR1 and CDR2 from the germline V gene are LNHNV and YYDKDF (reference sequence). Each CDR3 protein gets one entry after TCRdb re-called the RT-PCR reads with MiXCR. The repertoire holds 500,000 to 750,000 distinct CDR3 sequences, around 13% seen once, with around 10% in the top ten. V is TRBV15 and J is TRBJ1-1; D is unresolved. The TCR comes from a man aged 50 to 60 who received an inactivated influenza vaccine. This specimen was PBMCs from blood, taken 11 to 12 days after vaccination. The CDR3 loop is CATSRGPGSSNTEAFF. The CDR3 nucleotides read TGTGCCACCAGCAGAGGTCCAGGATCGTCGAACACTGAAGCTTTCTTT.